What follows are 5 T cell receptor beta chains derived from one specimen sequenced in a study of blood T cell repertoires in COVID-19. Clones were read by immunoSEQ multiplex PCR, and TCRdb kept only the in-frame ones, dropping some. The data hold some 400,000 clones, with about 89% observed a single time. Input material: peripheral blood. All receptors derive from a woman in her sixties with COVID-19, enrolled during active disease.

This clone was counted ten times or more. The J gene is TRBJ1-5, the V gene TRBV19, with D perhaps matching TRBD1 (5 bases). The V end lost 6 bases, the J end lost 0 bases, and 12 bases lay between the germline ends. This CDR3 has 15 residues. Germline assignment: CDR1 LNHDA and CDR2 SQIVND (reference sequence). The CDR3, as DNA: TGTGCCAGTAGCCTAGGACAAGTTAGCAATCAGCCCCAGCATTTT. This gives the protein CASSLGQVSNQPQHF.

This clone was picked up a small number of times. The genes are TRBV2 and TRBJ2-3; 8 bases are a match to TRBD2. The CDR3 is made up of 15 amino acids. Germline V gene lookup returns CDR1 SNHLY and CDR2 FYNNEI. Trimming removed 6 bases from V and 3 bases from J; junction bases left unmatched: 8. CDR3 sequence (DNA): TGTGCCAGCAGCCCGGGGGGCGGGGGGACAGATACGCAGTATTTT. The encoded protein is CASSPGGGGTDTQYF.

The V and J genes are TRBV6-5 and TRBJ2-1, with 8 nucleotides matching TRBD1. V was clipped by 2 bases and J by 4 bases; unmatched bases: 7. The CDR3 is made up of 16 amino acids. Germline V CDR1 and CDR2: MNHEY, SVGAGI. CDR3 region: CASSYPTRGLYNEQFF. The CDR3, as DNA: TGTGCCAGCAGTTACCCGACCAGGGGGCTATACAATGAGCAGTTCTTC.

V gene TRBV5-1 combines with J gene TRBJ2-5; 10 nucleotides align to TRBD1. This CDR3 spans 14 amino acids. V lost 4 bases, J lost 2 bases, and 2 bases stayed unmatched. Germline CDR1 is SGHRS and CDR2 is YFSETQ. The CDR3 loop is CASSGTGDQETQYF. The CDR3 bases are TGCGCCAGCAGCGGGACAGGGGATCAAGAGACCCAGTACTTC.

V is TRBV7-2 and J is TRBJ2-7; D uncertain. Germline-derived CDR1 and CDR2 are SGHTA and FQGNSA. Trimming shortened V by 0 bases and J by 6 bases, and 6 bases separated the two germline ends. This CDR3 has 12 residues. Here the CDR3 reads CASSLATGEQYF. In DNA, the CDR3 is TGTGCCAGCAGCTTAGCAACGGGCGAGCAGTACTTC.